Listed below are T cell receptor beta chains from one sample, sequenced in a study of OX40 agonist ivuxolimab in advanced cancers. TCRdb's copy holds only in-frame clones and misses some; the assay was immunoSEQ multiplex PCR. The table shows approximately 100,000 clones, with around nine tenths occurring only once. Sample: CD4+ or CD8+ T cells sorted from blood, taken in a trial of the OX40 agonist ivuxolimab. The receptor source for this set is an adult with an advanced solid tumor such as melanoma, head and neck, liver or kidney cancer. Both conserved end residues are part of each CDR3. A D gene is named only where the DNA matches it firmly. The size entry is marked missing in some rows and otherwise reads once, few, many or a size class.

>.|TRBV7-7|TRBJ2-1|TRBD2
CASSSGLAGYNEQFF
TGTGCCAGCAGCTCGGGACTAGCAGGATACAATGAGCAGTTCTTC
>.|TRBV28|TRBJ1-5|TRBD1
CASFGRGNRSNQPQHF
TGTGCCAGCTTCGGCAGGGGGAATAGAAGCAATCAGCCCCAGCATTTT
>.|TRBV6-5|TRBJ1-1|.
CASSPQGLEAFF
TGTGCCAGCAGTCCTCAGGGACTTGAAGCTTTCTTT
>.|TRBV18|TRBJ1-1|TRBD1
CASSSGQLNTEAFF
TGTGCCAGCTCGTCGGGACAGTTGAACACTGAAGCTTTCTTT
>.|TRBV18|TRBJ2-1|.
CASSPRTSGQGDNEQFF
TGTGCCAGCTCACCGAGGACTAGCGGACAGGGGGACAATGAGCAGTTCTTC
>.|TRBV7-3|TRBJ2-1|TRBD2
CASSLDGRAGEQFF
TGTGCCAGCAGCTTAGACGGGAGGGCCGGGGAGCAGTTCTTC
>.|TRBV7-2|TRBJ2-5|TRBD2
CASTNTLAGRETQYF
TGTGCCAGCACCAATACCCTAGCGGGGAGGGAGACCCAGTACTTC
>.|TRBV2|TRBJ2-7|TRBD2
CASSEVVTTSGRGGDYEQYF
TGTGCCAGCAGTGAAGTTGTAACGACTAGCGGGAGAGGAGGGGACTACGAGCAGTACTTC
>.|TRBV7-6|TRBJ2-3|TRBD2
CASSSWGGGRTDTQYF
TGTGCCAGCAGCTCCTGGGGGGGCGGGAGGACAGATACGCAGTATTTT
>.|TRBV5-4|TRBJ2-1|TRBD1
CASSGTGGGDEQFF
TGTGCCAGCAGCGGCACAGGGGGCGGGGATGAGCAGTTCTTC
>.|TRBV7-2|TRBJ1-4|TRBD1
CASSRPGQGLEKLFF
TGTGCCAGCAGCAGACCGGGACAGGGGTTAGAAAAACTGTTTTTT
>.|TRBV5-4|TRBJ2-7|TRBD1
CASSVKTGGSDEQYF
TGTGCCAGCAGCGTAAAAACAGGGGGGAGTGACGAGCAGTACTTC
>few|TRBV5-1|TRBJ1-1|.
CASSFGSNTEAFF
TGCGCCAGCAGCTTCGGATCGAACACTGAAGCTTTCTTT
>once|TRBV7-9|TRBJ1-3|.
CASSLAEFSGNTIYF
TGTGCCAGCAGCTTAGCTGAATTTTCTGGAAACACCATATATTTT
>.|TRBV11-2|TRBJ2-6|TRBD1
CASSSVGQGGANVLTF
TGTGCCAGCAGCTCCGTGGGACAGGGTGGGGCCAACGTCCTGACTTTC
>.|TRBV13|TRBJ2-7|.
CASSFMGYEQYF
TGTGCCAGCAGCTTTATGGGCTACGAGCAGTACTTC
>.|TRBV18|TRBJ1-3|.
CASSPSVLPNTIYF
TGTGCCAGCTCACCCTCAGTTCTGCCAAACACCATATATTTT
>.|TRBV5-1|TRBJ2-1|.
CASSPGQDEQFF
TGCGCCAGCAGCCCTGGTCAGGATGAGCAGTTCTTC
>.|TRBV27|TRBJ1-4|.
CASSLRQSEKLFF
TGTGCCAGCAGTTTAAGGCAGTCTGAAAAACTGTTTTTT
>.|TRBV7-2|TRBJ2-3|.
CASSLEGRGGTDTQYF
TGTGCCAGCAGCTTAGAGGGCAGGGGAGGCACAGATACGCAGTATTTT
>.|TRBV5-1|TRBJ2-7|.
CASSSEGIEQYF
TGCGCCAGCAGCTCAGAAGGGATTGAGCAGTACTTC
>.|TRBV15|TRBJ2-3|TRBD1
CATSRDPGQPLTDTQYF
TGTGCCACCAGCAGAGACCCGGGACAGCCACTCACAGATACGCAGTATTTT
>few|TRBV29-1|TRBJ2-1|.
CSVEDGFNEQFF
TGCAGCGTTGAAGACGGGTTCAATGAGCAGTTCTTC
>.|TRBV10-3|TRBJ2-5|.
CAISEPPQETQYF
TGTGCCATCAGTGAGCCACCCCAAGAGACCCAGTACTTC
>once|TRBV5-4|TRBJ2-1|.
CASSPTGDNEQFF
TGTGCCAGCAGCCCGACCGGGGACAATGAGCAGTTCTTC
>.|TRBV6-5|TRBJ2-2|TRBD2
CASSSFGRDTGELFF
TGTGCCAGCAGTAGTTTTGGGAGGGACACCGGGGAGCTGTTTTTT